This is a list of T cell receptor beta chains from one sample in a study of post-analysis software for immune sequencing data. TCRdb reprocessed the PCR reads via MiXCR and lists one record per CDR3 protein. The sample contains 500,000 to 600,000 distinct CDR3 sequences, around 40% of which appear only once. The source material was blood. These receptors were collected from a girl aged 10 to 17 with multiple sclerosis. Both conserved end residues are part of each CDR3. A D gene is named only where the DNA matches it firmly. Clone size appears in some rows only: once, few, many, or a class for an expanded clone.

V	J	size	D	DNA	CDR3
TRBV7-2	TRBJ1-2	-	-	TGTGCCAGCAGCTATGGACCGATGACGGCCAATAACTATGGCTACACCTTC	CASSYGPMTANNYGYTF
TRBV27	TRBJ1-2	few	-	TGTGCCAGCGGGGAACTGGCAGCAGGGCCCTATGGCTACACCTTC	CASGELAAGPYGYTF
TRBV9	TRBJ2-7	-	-	TGTGCCAGCAGCGTTGGGGCAGGGGACTACGAGCAGTACTTC	CASSVGAGDYEQYF
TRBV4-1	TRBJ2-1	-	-	TGCGCCAGCAGCCAAGATTTTGGCTACTCAGTGGCGAATGAGCAGTTCTTC	CASSQDFGYSVANEQFF
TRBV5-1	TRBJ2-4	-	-	TGCGCCAGCAGCTTGGGGGGGGAAAGCATTCAGTACTTC	CASSLGGESIQYF
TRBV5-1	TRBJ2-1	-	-	TGCGCCAGCGGCAGGGGGGGCCGCGATGAGCAGTTCTTC	CASGRGGRDEQFF
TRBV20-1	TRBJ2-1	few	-	TGCAGTGGGGACGGGACTGCCCTCCCAGGATCTTACAATGAGCAGTTCTTC	CSGDGTALPGSYNEQFF
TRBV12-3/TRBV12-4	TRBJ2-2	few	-	TGTGCCAGCCGGTGGACCGGGGAGCTGTTTTTT	CASRWTGELFF
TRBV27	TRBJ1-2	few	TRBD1	TGTGCCAGCAGTTTACAGACAGGGGGTATCTATGGCTACACCTTC	CASSLQTGGIYGYTF
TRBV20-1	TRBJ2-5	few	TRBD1	TGCAGTGCTAATGGGGACAGGGAGGAACAAGAGACCCAGTACTTC	CSANGDREEQETQYF
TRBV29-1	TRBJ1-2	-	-	TGCAGCGTTGAACATACCGGGCAGGGTAACGGCTACACCTTC	CSVEHTGQGNGYTF
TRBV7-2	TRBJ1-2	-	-	TGTGCCAGCACTCAGGTGGACTATGGCTACACCTTC	CASTQVDYGYTF
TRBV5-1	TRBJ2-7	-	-	TGCGCCAGCAGCTTGGACATTCCTCTCGACGAGCAGTACTTC	CASSLDIPLDEQYF
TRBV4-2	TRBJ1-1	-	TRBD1	TGTGCCAGCAGCCAAGAGACAGGGATGAACACTGAAGCTTTCTTT	CASSQETGMNTEAFF
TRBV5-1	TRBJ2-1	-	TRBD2	TGCGCCAGCAGCCTATCCGTCCCGGGACTAGCGGAAAGTAGTTACAATGAGCAGTTCTTC	CASSLSVPGLAESSYNEQFF
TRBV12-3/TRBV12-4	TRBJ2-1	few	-	TGTGCCAGCAGTTTGATCAGAGAGCAGTTCTTC	CASSLIREQFF
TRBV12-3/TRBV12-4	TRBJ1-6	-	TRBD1	TGTGCCAGCAGTCCGCCACCGGGACAGAATTCACCCCTCCACTTT	CASSPPPGQNSPLHF
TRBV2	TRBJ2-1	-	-	TGTGCCATCGGGACTCCGAATGAGCAGTTCTTC	CAIGTPNEQFF
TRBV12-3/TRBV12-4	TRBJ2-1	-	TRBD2	TGTGCCAGCAGTTCCACGACTAGCGGGTCCTACAATGAGCAGTTCTTC	CASSSTTSGSYNEQFF
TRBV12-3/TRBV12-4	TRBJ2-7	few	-	TGTGCCAGCAGTTTCAGCCTTTACGAGCAGTACTTC	CASSFSLYEQYF
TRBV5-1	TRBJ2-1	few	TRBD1	TGCGCCAGCAGCTCGGGACAGGGGGTAATTGAGCAGTTCTTC	CASSSGQGVIEQFF
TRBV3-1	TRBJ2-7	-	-	TGTGCCAGCAGCCAAGTCGGGGTGTCGTACGAGCAGTACTTC	CASSQVGVSYEQYF
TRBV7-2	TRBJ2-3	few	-	TGTGCCAGCAGCTTAGCGGTCAGGAACTCAGATACGCAGTATTTT	CASSLAVRNSDTQYF
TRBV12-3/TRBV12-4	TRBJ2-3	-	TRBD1	TGTGCCAGCAGCTTACAGGGGGCTGGCACAGATACGCAGTATTTT	CASSLQGAGTDTQYF
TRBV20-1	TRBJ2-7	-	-	TGCAGTGCTAGAGGACTGAAAAGCTCCTACGAGCAGTACTTC	CSARGLKSSYEQYF
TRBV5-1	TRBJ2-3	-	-	TGCGCCAGCAGCTTGGGGGATTTCTATGGCACAGATACGCAGTATTTT	CASSLGDFYGTDTQYF
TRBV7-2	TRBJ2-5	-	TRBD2	TGTGCCAGCAGCACCCTAGCGGAAGAGACCCAGTACTTC	CASSTLAEETQYF
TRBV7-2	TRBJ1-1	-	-	TGTGCCAGCAGCTTAGAATATCCCAACAGTGAAGCTTTCTTT	CASSLEYPNSEAFF
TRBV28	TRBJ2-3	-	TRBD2	TGTGCCTCCTTCGACGGGGGGTTACGCACAGATACGCAGTATTTT	CASFDGGLRTDTQYF
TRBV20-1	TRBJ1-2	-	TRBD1	TGCAGTGCTAGAAGACAGGGCCCCAACTATGGCTACACCTTC	CSARRQGPNYGYTF
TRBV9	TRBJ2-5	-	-	TGTGCCAGCAGCGTAGAGGGCGGCCAAGAGACCCAGTACTTC	CASSVEGGQETQYF
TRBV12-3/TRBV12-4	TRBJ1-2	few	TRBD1	TGTGCCAGCAGTTTTGGAGGGGACAGGGGAAACTATGGCTACACCTTC	CASSFGGDRGNYGYTF
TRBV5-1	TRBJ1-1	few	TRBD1	TGCGCCAGCAGCCGGGGACAGGGGAGCATGAACACTGAAGCTTTCTTT	CASSRGQGSMNTEAFF
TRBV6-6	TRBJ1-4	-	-	TGTGCCAGCAGCTCTACAGAAAATGAAAAACTGTTTTTT	CASSSTENEKLFF
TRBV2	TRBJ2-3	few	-	TGTGCCAGCAGCGGGGCTAGGCGGGGCGGCACAGATACGCAGTATTTT	CASSGARRGGTDTQYF
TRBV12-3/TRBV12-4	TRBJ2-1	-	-	TGTACCAGCAGTTTACAGGGTTTCGATGAGCAGTTCTTC	CTSSLQGFDEQFF
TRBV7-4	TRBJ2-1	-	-	TGTGCCAGCAGCTTAACACGCTCAAGGGACTCGGATTTCAATGAGCAGTTCTTC	CASSLTRSRDSDFNEQFF
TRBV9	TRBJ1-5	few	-	TGTGCCCCCACGGGGAGGGGAGAAAAAAATCAGCCCCAGCATTTT	CAPTGRGEKNQPQHF
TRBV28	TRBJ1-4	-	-	TGTGCCAGCACCGGGATACGGGGTGAAAAACTGTTTTTT	CASTGIRGEKLFF
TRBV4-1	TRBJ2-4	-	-	TGCGCCAGCAGCCAAGTTAGGGCGGCCCCTCCGTACTTC	CASSQVRAAPPYF
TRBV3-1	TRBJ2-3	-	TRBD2	TGTGCCAGCAGCCCTAGCGGGAGGGCCACAGATACGCAGTATTTT	CASSPSGRATDTQYF
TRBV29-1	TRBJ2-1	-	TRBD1	TGCAGCGTACTCCGGGACAGGGATGTGGATGAGCAGTTCTTC	CSVLRDRDVDEQFF
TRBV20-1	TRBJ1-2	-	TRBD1	TGCAGTGCTAGAGGGACAGGGTTCTATGGCTACACCTTC	CSARGTGFYGYTF
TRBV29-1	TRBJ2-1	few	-	TGCAGCGTTGATAGGCTAGATAATGAGCAGTTCTTC	CSVDRLDNEQFF
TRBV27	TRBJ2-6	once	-	TGTGCCAGCAGCTCTTCTGGGTTGGCCAACGTCCTGACTTTC	CASSSSGLANVLTF
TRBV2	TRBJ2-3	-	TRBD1	TGTGCCAGCAGTGTTCGGACAGGTTTTGGCACAGATACGCAGTATTTT	CASSVRTGFGTDTQYF
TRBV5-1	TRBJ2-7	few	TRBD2	TGCGCCAGCAGCTTTACTAGCGGGACTACCTACGAGCAGTACTTC	CASSFTSGTTYEQYF
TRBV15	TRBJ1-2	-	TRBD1	TGTGCCACCAGCAGACAGGGGGCGAACTATGGCTACACCTTC	CATSRQGANYGYTF
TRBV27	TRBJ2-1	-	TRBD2	TGTGCCAGCAGTACTATCCCGGGACTAGCGGGAGGTGGTGAGCAGTTCTTC	CASSTIPGLAGGGEQFF
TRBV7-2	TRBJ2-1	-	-	TGTGCCAGCGCCCGGGTCTCCTACAATGAGCAGTTCTTC	CASARVSYNEQFF
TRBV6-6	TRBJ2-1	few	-	TGTGCCAGCAGTTCGGACGGAAGATACAATGAGCAGTTCTTC	CASSSDGRYNEQFF
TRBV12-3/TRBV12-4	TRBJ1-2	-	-	TGTGCCAGCAGGTTAGTGGGGGATGTCTATGGCTACACCTTC	CASRLVGDVYGYTF
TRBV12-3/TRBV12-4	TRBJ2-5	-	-	TGTGCCAGCAGCCGGACAGATCAAGAGACCCAGTACTTC	CASSRTDQETQYF
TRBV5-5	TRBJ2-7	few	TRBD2	TGTGCCAGCAGCCACCAGGTAGCGGGGTCCTCCTACGAGCAGTACTTC	CASSHQVAGSSYEQYF
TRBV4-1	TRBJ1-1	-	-	TGCGCCAGCAGACAAGCCCCCGGCTCTGAAGCTTTCTTT	CASRQAPGSEAFF